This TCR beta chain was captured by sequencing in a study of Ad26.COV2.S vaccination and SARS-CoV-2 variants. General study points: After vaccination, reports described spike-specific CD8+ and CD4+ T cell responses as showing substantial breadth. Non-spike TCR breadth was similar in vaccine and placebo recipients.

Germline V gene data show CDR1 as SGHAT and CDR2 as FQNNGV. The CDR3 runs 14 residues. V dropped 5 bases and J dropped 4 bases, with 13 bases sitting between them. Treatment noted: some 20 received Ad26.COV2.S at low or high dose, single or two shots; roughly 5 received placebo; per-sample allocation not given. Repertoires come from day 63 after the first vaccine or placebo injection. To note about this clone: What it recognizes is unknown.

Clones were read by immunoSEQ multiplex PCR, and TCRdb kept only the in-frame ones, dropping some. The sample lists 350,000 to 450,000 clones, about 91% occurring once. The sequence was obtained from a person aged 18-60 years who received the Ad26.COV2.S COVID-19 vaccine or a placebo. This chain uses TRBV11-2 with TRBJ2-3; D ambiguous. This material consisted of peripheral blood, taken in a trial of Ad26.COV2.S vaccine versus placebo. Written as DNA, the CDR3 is TGTGCCAGCAGCCGGGTAGGTGGGGCAGATACGCAGTATTTT. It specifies CASSRVGGADTQYF.